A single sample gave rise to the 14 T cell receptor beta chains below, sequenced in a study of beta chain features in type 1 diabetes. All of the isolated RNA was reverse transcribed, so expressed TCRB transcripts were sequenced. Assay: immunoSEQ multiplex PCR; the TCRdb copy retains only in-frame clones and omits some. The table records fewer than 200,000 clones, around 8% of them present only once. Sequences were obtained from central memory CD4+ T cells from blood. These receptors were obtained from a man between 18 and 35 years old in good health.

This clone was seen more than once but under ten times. The CDR3 DNA follows: TGTGCCAGCAGCGCACGGCCGGGACACCCCTACGAGCAGTACTTC. This translates into CASSARPGHPYEQYF. This rearrangement joins TRBV7-9 to TRBJ2-7, with a tentative D call TRBD1 (6 bases). With 5 bases removed from V and 2 bases from J, the gap between germline ends came to 16 bases. The CDR3 loop spans 15 amino acids. Germline V gene sequence: CDR1 SEHNR, CDR2 FQNEAQ (reference sequence). The variable domain in full, completed from reference TRBV7-9 and TRBJ2-7, reads DTGVSQNPRHKITKRGQNVTFRCDPISEHNRLYWYRQTLGQGPEFLTYFQNEAQLEKSRLLSDRFSAERPKGSFSTLEIQRTEQGDSAMYLCASSARPGHPYEQYFGPGTRLTVT.

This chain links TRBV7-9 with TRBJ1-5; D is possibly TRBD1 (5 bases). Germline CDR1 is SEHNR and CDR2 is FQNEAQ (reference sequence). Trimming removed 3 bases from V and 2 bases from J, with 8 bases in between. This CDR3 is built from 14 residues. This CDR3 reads CASSFRGGNQPQHF. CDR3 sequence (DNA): TGTGCCAGCAGCTTTCGGGGGGGCAATCAGCCCCAGCATTTT.

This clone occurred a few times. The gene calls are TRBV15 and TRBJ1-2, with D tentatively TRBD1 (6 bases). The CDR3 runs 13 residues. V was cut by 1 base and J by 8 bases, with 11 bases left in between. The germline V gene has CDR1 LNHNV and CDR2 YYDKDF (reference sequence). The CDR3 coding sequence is TGTGCCACCAGCAGAGTGGACAGCCGAGGCTACACCTTC. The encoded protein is CATSRVDSRGYTF.

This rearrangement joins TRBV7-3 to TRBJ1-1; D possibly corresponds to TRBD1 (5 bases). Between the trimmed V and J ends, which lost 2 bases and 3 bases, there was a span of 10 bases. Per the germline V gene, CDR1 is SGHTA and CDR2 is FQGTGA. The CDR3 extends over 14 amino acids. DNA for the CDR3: TGTGCCAGCAGCTTATTTCCGGGGGACACTGAAGCTTTCTTT. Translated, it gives CASSLFPGDTEAFF.

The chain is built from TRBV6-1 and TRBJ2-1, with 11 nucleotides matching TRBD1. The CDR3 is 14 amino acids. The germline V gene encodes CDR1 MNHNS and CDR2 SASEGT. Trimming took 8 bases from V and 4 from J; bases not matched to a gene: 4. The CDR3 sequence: CASSGTGGYNEQFF. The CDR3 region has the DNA TGTGCCAGCTCCGGGACAGGGGGGTACAATGAGCAGTTCTTC.

CDR3 in amino acids: CASIVSWDYKGETQYF. CDR3 coding DNA: TGTGCCAGCATCGTATCTTGGGACTATAAGGGGGAGACCCAGTACTTC. The genes are TRBV7-2 and TRBJ2-5; 7 bases fit TRBD2. After removal of 7 bases from V and 5 bases from J, the junction contained 16 bases not matched to a gene. From germline, CDR1 is SGHTA and CDR2 FQGNSA. This CDR3 has 16 amino acids.

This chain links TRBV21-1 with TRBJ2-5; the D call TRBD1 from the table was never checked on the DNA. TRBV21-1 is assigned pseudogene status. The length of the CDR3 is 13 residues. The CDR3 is CASGTGQGKTQYF. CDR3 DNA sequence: TGTGCCAGCGGAACGGGACAGGGAAAGACCCAGTACTTC.

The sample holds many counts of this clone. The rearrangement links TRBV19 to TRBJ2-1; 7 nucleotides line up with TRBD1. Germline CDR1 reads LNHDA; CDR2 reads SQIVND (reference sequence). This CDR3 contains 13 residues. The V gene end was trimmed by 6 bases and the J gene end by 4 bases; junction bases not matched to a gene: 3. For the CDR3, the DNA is TGTGCCAGTAGCCTGGGACAGTACAATGAGCAGTTCTTC. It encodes CASSLGQYNEQFF.

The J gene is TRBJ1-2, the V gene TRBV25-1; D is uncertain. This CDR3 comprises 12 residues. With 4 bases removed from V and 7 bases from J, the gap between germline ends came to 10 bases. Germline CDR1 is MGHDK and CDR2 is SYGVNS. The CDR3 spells CASSGGFGGYTF. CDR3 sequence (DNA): TGTGCCAGCAGTGGAGGGTTTGGTGGCTACACCTTC.

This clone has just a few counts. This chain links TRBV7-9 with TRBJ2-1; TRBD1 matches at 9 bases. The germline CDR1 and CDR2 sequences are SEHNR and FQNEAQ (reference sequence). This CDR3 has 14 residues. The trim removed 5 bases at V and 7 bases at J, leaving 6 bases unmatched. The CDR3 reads CASSLRQGDNEQFF. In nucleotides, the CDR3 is TGTGCCAGCAGCCTCAGACAGGGGGATAATGAGCAGTTCTTC. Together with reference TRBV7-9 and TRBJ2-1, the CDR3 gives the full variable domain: DTGVSQNPRHKITKRGQNVTFRCDPISEHNRLYWYRQTLGQGPEFLTYFQNEAQLEKSRLLSDRFSAERPKGSFSTLEIQRTEQGDSAMYLCASSLRQGDNEQFFGPGTRLTVL.

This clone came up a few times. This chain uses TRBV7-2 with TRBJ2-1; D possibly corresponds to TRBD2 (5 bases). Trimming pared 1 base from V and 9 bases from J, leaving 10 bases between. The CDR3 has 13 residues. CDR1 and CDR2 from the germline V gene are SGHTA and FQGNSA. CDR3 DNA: TGTGCCAGCAGCTTAGGGCGTGAGGGTGAGCAGTTCTTC. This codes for CASSLGREGEQFF.

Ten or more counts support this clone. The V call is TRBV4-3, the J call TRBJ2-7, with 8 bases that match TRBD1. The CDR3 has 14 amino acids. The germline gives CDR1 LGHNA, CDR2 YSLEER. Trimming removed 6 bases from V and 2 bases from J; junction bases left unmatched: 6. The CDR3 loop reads CASRSDRATYEQYF. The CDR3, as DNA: TGCGCCAGCAGGTCGGACAGGGCAACCTACGAGCAGTACTTC.

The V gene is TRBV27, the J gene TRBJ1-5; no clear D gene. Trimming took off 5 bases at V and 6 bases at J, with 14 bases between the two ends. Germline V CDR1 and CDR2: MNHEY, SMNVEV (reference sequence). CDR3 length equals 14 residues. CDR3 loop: CASSGGFGIQPQHF. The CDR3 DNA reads TGTGCCAGCAGTGGAGGGTTCGGTATTCAGCCCCAGCATTTT.

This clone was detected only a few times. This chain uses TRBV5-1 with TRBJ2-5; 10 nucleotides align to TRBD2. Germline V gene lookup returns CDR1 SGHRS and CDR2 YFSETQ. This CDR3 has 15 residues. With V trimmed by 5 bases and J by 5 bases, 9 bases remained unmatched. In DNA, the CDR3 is TGCGCCAGCAGTTTCAGCGGGGGGGTTCTCGAGACCCAGTACTTC. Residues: CASSFSGGVLETQYF.